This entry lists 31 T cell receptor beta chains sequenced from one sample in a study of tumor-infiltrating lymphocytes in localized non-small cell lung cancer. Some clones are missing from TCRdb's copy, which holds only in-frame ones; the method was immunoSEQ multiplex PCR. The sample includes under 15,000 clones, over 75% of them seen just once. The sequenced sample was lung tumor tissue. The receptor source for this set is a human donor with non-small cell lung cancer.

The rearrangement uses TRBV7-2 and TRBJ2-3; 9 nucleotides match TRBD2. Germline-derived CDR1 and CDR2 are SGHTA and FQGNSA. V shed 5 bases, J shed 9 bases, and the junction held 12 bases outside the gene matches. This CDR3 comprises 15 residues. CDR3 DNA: TGTGCCAGCAGCCCGACTAGCGGATCCTCTTGGACGCAGTATTTT. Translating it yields CASSPTSGSSWTQYF.

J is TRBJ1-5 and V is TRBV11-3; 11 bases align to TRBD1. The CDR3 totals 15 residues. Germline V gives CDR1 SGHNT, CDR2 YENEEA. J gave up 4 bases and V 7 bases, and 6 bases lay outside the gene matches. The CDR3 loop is CASTLGQGGNQPQHF. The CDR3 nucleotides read TGTGCCAGCACCTTGGGACAGGGGGGGAATCAGCCCCAGCATTTT. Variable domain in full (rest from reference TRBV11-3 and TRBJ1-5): EAGVVQSPRYKIIEKKQPVAFWCNPISGHNTLYWYLQNLGQGPELLIRYENEEAVDDSQLPKDRFSAERLKGVDSTLKIQPAELGDSAVYLCASTLGQGGNQPQHFGDGTRLSIL.

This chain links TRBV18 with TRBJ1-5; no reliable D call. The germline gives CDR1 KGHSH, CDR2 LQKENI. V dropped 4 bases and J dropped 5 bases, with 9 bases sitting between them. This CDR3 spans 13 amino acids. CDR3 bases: TGTGCCAGCTCACTGGAAAGGGATCAGCCCCAGCATTTT. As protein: CASSLERDQPQHF.

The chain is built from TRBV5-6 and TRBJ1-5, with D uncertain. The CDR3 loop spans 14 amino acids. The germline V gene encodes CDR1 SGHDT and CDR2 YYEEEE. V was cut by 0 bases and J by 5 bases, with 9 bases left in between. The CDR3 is CASSLARGDQPQHF. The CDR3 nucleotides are TGTGCCAGCAGCTTGGCCCGAGGAGATCAGCCCCAGCATTTT.

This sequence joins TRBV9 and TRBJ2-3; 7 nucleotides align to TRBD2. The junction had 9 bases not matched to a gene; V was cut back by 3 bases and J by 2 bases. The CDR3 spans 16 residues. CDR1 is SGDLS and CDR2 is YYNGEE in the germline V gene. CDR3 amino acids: CASSEGGRGPTDTQYF. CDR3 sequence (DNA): TGTGCCAGCAGCGAAGGCGGGAGAGGCCCCACAGATACGCAGTATTTT.

The CDR3 DNA follows: TGTGCCCTCGCAGAGGGAGGTTTGCAAGAGACCCAGTACTTC. It is translated as CALAEGGLQETQYF. The rearrangement uses TRBV6-1 and TRBJ2-5, with a weak D call TRBD2 (6 bases). Germline V gene lookup returns CDR1 MNHNS and CDR2 SASEGT. The CDR3 length is 14 residues. V gave up 11 bases and J gave up 2 bases, with 18 bases separating them.

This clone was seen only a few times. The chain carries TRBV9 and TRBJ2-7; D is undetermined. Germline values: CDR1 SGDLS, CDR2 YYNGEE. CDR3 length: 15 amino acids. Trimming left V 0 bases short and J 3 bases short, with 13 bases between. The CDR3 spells CASSVDGGSFYEQYF. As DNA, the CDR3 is TGTGCCAGCAGCGTAGATGGCGGTAGCTTCTACGAGCAGTACTTC.

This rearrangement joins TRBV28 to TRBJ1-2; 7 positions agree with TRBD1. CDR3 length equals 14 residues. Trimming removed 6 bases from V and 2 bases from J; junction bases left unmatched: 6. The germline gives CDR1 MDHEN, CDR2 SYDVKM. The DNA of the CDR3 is TGTGCCAGCAGCCGCGGACAGGAGAACTATGGCTACACCTTC. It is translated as CASSRGQENYGYTF.

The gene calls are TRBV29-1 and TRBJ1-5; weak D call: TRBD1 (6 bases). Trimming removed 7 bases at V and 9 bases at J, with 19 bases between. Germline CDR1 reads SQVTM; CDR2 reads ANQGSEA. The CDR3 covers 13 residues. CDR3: CSATGGNGGPQHF. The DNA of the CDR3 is TGCAGCGCGACAGGTGGGAATGGGGGGCCCCAGCATTTT. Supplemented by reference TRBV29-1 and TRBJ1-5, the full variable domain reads SAVISQKPSRDICQRGTSLTIQCQVDSQVTMMFWYRQQPGQSLTLIATANQGSEATYESGFVIDKFPISRPNLTFSTLTVSNMSPEDSSIYLCSATGGNGGPQHFGDGTRLSIL.

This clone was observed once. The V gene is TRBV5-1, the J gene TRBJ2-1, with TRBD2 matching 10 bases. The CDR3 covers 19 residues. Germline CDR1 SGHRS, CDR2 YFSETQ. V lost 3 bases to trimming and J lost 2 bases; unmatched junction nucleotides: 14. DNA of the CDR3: TGCGCCAGCAGCTCCCCTAACCGACCAGCGGGAGGGGCCTACAATGAGCAGTTCTTC. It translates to CASSSPNRPAGGAYNEQFF.

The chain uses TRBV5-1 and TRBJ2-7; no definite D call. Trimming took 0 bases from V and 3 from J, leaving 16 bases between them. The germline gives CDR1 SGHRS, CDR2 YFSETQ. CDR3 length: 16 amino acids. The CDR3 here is CASSLGMGMENYEQYF. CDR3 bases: TGCGCCAGCAGCTTGGGGATGGGGATGGAAAACTACGAGCAGTACTTC.

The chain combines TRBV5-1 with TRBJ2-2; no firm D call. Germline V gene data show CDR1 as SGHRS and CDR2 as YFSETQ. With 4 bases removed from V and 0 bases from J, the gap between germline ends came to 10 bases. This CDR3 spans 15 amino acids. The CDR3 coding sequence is TGCGCCAGCAGCGTGGGCCCGACGAACACCGGGGAGCTGTTTTTT. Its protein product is CASSVGPTNTGELFF.

DNA for the CDR3: TGTGCCAGCAGGATGATGGGACAAAGGATTGGCTACACCTTC. Protein: CASRMMGQRIGYTF. V is TRBV27 and J is TRBJ1-2; possible D gene TRBD1, 6 bases. V shed 6 bases and J shed 7 bases, with 18 bases lying between them. Germline-derived CDR1 and CDR2 are MNHEY and SMNVEV (reference sequence). This CDR3 contains 14 residues.

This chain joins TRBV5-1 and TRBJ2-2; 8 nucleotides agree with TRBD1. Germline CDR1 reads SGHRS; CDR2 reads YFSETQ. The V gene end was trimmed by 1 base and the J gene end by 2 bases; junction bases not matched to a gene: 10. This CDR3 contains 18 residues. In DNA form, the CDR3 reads TGCGCCAGCAGCTTGATACAGGGGGAAGCGGGTAACACCGGGGAGCTGTTTTTT. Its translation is CASSLIQGEAGNTGELFF.

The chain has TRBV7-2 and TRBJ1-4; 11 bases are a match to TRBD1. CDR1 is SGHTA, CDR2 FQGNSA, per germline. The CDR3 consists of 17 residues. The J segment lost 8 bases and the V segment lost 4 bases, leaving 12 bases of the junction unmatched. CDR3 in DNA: TGTGCCAGCAGCTCCCAGCCGACCGGGACAGGGGGGGAAAAACTGTTTTTT. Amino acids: CASSSQPTGTGGEKLFF.

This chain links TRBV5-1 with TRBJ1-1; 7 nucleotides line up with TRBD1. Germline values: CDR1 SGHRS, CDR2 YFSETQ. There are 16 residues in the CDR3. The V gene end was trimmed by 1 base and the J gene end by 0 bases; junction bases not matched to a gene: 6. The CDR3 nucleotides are TGCGCCAGCAGCTTGTGGGGGACAGACTTGAACACTGAAGCTTTCTTT. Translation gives CASSLWGTDLNTEAFF. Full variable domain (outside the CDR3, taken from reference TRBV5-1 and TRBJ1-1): KAGVTQTPRYLIKTRGQQVTLSCSPISGHRSVSWYQQTPGQGLQFLFEYFSETQRNKGNFPGRFSGRQFSNSRSEMNVSTLELGDSALYLCASSLWGTDLNTEAFFGQGTRLTVV.

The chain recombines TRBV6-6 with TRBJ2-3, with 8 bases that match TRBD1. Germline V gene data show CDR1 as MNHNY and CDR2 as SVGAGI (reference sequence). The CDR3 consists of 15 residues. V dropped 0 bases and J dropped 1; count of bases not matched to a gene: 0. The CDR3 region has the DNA TGTGCCAGCAGTTACTCGGGACAGGGCACAGATACGCAGTATTTT. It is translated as CASSYSGQGTDTQYF.

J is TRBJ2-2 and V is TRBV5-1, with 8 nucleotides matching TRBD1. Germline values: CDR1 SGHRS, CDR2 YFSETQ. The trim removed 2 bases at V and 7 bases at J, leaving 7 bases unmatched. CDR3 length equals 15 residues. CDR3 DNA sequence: TGCGCCAGCAGCTTAGGAGACAGGGGTATCGGGGAGCTGTTTTTT. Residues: CASSLGDRGIGELFF. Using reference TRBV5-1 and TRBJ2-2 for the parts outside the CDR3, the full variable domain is KAGVTQTPRYLIKTRGQQVTLSCSPISGHRSVSWYQQTPGQGLQFLFEYFSETQRNKGNFPGRFSGRQFSNSRSEMNVSTLELGDSALYLCASSLGDRGIGELFFGEGSRLTVL.

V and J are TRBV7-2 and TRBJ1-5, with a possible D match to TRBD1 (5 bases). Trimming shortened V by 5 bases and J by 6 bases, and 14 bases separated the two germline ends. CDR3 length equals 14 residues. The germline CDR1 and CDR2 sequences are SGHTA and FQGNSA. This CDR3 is CASSDQGFAQPQHF. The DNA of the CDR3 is TGTGCCAGCAGCGATCAGGGTTTCGCTCAGCCCCAGCATTTT.

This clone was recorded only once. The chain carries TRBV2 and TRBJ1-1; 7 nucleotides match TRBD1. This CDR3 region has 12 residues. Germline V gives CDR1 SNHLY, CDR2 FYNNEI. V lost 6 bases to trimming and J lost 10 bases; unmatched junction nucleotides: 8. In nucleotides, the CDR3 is TGTGCCAGCAGCCCAGGGGGGGGACGAGCTTTCTTT. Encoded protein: CASSPGGGRAFF.

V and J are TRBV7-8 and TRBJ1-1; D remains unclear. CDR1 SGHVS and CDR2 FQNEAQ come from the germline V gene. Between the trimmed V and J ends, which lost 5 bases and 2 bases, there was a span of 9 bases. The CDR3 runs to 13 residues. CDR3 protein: CASSPHENTEAFF. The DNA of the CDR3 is TGTGCCAGCAGCCCTCATGAAAACACTGAAGCTTTCTTT.

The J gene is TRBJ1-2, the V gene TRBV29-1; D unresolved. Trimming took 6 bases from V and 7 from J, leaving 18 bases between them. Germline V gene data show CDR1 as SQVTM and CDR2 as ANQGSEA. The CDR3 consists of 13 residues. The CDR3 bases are TGCAGCGTCACCCCGTTGGTGACGGGTGGCTACACCTTC. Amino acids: CSVTPLVTGGYTF.

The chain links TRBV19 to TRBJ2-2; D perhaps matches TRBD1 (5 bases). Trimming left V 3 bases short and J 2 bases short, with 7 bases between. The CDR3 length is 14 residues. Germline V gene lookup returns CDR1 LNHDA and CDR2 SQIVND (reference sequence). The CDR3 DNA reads TGTGCCAGTAGTATCCAGGGAAACACCGGGGAGCTGTTTTTT. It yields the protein CASSIQGNTGELFF.

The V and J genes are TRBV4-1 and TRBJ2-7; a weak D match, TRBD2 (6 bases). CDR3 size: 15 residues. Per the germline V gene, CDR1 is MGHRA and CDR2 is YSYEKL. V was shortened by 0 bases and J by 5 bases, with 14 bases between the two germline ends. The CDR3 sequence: CASSQDKAGRDEQYF. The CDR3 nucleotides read TGCGCCAGCAGCCAAGATAAGGCGGGAAGGGACGAGCAGTACTTC.

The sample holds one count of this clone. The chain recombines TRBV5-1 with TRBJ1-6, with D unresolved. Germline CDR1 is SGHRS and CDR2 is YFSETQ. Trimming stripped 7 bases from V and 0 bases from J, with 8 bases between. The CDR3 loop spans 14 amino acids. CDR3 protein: CASQMGSYNSPLHF. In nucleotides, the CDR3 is TGCGCCAGCCAAATGGGCTCCTATAATTCACCCCTCCACTTT.

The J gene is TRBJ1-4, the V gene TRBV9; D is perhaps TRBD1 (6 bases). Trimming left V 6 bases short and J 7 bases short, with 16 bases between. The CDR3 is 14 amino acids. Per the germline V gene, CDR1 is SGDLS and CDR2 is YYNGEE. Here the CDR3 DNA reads TGTGCCAGCACCCAGACAGGCCGAGGTGAAAAACTGTTTTTT. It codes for CASTQTGRGEKLFF.

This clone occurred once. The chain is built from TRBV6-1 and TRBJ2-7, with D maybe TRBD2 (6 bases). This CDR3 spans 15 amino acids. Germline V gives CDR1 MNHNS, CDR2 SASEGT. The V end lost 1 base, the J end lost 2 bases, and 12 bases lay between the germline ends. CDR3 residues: CASSEGSAGTYEQYF. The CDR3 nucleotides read TGTGCCAGCAGTGAAGGGTCTGCGGGAACCTACGAGCAGTACTTC.

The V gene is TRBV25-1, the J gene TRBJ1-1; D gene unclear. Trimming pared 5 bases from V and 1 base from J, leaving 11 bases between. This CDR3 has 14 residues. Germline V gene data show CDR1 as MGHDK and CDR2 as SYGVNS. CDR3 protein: CASSRKGSNTEAFF. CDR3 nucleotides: TGTGCCAGCAGTCGGAAGGGTTCGAACACTGAAGCTTTCTTT.

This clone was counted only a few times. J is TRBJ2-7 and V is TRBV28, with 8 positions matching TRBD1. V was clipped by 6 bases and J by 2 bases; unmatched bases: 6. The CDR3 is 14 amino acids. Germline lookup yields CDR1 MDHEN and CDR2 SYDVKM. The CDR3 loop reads CASRPGTGPYEQYF. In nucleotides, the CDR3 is TGTGCCAGCAGGCCCGGGACAGGCCCCTACGAGCAGTACTTC.

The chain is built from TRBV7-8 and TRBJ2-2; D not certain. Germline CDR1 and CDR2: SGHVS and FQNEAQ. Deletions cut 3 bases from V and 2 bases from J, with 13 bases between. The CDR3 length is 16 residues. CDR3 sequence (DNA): TGTGCCAGCAGCTTCCGATGGACCGCCAACACCGGGGAGCTGTTTTTT. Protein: CASSFRWTANTGELFF.

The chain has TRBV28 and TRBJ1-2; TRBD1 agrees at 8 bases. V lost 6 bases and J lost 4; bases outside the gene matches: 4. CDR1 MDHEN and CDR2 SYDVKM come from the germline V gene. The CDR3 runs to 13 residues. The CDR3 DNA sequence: TGTGCCAGCAGGGCAGGGGGCGGCTATGGCTACACCTTC. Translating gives CASRAGGGYGYTF.